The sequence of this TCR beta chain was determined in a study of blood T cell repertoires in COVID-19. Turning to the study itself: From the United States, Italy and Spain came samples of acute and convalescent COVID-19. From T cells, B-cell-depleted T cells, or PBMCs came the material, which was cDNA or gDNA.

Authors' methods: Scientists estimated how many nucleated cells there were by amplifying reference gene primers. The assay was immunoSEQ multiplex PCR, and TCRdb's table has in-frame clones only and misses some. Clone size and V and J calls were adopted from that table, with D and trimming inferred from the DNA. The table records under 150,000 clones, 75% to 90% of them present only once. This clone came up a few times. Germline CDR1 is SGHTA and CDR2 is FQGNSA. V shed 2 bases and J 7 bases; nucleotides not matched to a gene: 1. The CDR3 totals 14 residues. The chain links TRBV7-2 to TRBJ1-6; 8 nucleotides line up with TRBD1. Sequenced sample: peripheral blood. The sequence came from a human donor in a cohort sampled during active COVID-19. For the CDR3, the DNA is TGTGCCAGCAGCTTACAGGGGGCGAATTCACCCCTCCACTTT. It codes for CASSLQGANSPLHF.